This T cell receptor beta chain appears in the sequencing data of a study of resident and recirculating memory T cells in vitiligo. Findings and limits, study-wide: Different lesions suggested infiltration by different T cell clones.

On this clone itself: Its matching antigen is unknown.

Clones were read by immunoSEQ multiplex PCR, and TCRdb kept only the in-frame ones, dropping some. The sample yields fewer than 85,000 clones, approximately 90% seen once. The CDR3 has 16 residues. CDR1 is SGHAT, CDR2 FQNNGV, per germline. Trimming took 2 bases from V and 6 from J; bases not matched to a gene: 4. The chain employs TRBV11-2 and TRBJ2-2; 12 bases are shared with TRBD2. Sequencing was performed on blood. This clonotype was sampled from a male donor with vitiligo. The CDR3 DNA reads TGTGCCAGCAGCTTACAACTAGCGGGAGGAGCCGGGGAGCTGTTTTTT. This translates into CASSLQLAGGAGELFF.